This T cell receptor beta chain emerged from a study of response to subunit inactivated influenza vaccine. Study-wide results and limits: Few new T cells, the authors suggested, are recruited by each seasonal influenza vaccination.

This clonotype showed up many times. Its antigen is unknown. CDR1 is SGHTA, CDR2 FQGNSA, per germline. V lost 3 bases to trimming and J lost 10 bases; unmatched junction nucleotides: 9. This CDR3 comprises 13 residues. One entry per CDR3 protein, called by TCRdb with MiXCR from the RT-PCR reads. Of about half a million distinct CDR3 sequences in the sample, around 8% were seen once. Sequenced here: PBMCs from blood, sampled around 25 months after vaccination. The genes are TRBV7-2 and TRBJ2-7, with 7 positions matching TRBD2. The source of this sequence is a man between 50 and 70 years old who received an inactivated influenza vaccine. The CDR3 coding sequence is TGTGCCAGCAGCTTTGGACCTAGCGGAAACCAGTACTTC. Its protein is CASSFGPSGNQYF.